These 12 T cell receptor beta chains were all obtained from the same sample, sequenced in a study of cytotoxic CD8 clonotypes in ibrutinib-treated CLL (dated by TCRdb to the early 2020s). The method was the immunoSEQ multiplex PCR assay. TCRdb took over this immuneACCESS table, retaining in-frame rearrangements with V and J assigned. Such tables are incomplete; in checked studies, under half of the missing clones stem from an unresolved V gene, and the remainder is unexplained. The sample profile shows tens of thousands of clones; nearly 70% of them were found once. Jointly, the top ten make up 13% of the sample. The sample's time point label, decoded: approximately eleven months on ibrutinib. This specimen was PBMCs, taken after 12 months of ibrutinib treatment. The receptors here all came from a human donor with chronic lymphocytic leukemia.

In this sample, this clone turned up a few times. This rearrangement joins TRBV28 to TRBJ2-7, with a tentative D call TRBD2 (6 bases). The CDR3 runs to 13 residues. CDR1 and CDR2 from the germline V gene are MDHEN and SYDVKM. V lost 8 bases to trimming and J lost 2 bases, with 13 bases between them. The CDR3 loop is CASGGLVPYEQYF. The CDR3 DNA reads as TGTGCCAGCGGGGGACTGGTACCCTACGAGCAGTACTTC.

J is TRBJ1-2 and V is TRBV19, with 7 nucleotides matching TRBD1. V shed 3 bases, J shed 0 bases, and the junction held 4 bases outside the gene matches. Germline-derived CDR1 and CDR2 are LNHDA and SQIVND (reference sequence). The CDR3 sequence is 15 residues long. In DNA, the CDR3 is TGTGCCAGTAGTATTGACAGGGCTACTAACTATGGCTACACCTTC. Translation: CASSIDRATNYGYTF.

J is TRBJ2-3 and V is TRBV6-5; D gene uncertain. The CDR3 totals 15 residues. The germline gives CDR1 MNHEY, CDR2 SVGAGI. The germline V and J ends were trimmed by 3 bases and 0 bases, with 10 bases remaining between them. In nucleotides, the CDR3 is TGTGCCAGCAGTTATAGGGCAGCGAGCACAGATACGCAGTATTTT. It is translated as CASSYRAASTDTQYF.

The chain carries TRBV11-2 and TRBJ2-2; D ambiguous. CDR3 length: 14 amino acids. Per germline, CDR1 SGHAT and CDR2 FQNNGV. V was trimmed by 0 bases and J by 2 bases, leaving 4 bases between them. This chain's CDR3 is CASSLDSNTGELFF. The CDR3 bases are TGTGCCAGCAGCTTAGATTCAAACACCGGGGAGCTGTTTTTT.

The CDR3 loop reads CASSLDGGSNQPQHF. In DNA form, the CDR3 reads TGCGCCAGCAGCCTGGACGGAGGGAGCAATCAGCCCCAGCATTTT. V and J are TRBV4-1 and TRBJ1-5; D unresolved. V lost 4 bases and J 1 base, leaving 11 bases between the germline ends. Germline values: CDR1 MGHRA, CDR2 YSYEKL. The CDR3 contains 15 residues.

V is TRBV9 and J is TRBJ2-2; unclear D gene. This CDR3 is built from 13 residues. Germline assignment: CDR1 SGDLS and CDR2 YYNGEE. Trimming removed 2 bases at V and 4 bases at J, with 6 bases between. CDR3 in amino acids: CASSVMGTGELFF. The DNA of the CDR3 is TGTGCCAGCAGCGTGATGGGCACCGGGGAGCTGTTTTTT. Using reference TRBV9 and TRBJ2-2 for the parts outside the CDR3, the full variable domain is DSGVTQTPKHLITATGQRVTLRCSPRSGDLSVYWYQQSLDQGLQFLIQYYNGEERAKGNILERFSAQQFPDLHSELNLSSLELGDSALYFCASSVMGTGELFFGEGSRLTVL.

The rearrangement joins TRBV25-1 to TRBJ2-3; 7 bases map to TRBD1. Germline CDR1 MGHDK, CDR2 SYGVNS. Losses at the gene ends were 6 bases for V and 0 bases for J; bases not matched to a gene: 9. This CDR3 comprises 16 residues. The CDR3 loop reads CASSRGQATSTDTQYF. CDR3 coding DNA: TGTGCCAGCAGCAGAGGACAGGCCACTAGCACAGATACGCAGTATTTT.

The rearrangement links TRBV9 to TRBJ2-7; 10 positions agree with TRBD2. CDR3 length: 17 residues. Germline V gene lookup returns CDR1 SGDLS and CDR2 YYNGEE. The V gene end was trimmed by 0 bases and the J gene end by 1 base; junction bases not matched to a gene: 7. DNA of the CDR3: TGTGCCAGCAGCGTAGGGGCTAGCGGGAGTTATTCCTACGAGCAGTACTTC. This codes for CASSVGASGSYSYEQYF.

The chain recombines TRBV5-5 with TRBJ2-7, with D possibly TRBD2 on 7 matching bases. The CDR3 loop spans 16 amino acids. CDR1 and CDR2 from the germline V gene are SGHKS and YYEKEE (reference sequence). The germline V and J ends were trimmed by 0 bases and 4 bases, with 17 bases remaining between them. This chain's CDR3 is CASSLAGGGPIYEQYF. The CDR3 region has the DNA TGTGCCAGCAGCTTGGCGGGGGGCGGACCTATTTACGAGCAGTACTTC.

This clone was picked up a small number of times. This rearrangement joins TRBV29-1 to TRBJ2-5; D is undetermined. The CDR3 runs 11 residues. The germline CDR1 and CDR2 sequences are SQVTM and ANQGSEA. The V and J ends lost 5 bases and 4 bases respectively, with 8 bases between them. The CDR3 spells CSVPQRETQYF. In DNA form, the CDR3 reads TGCAGCGTTCCACAGCGAGAGACCCAGTACTTC.

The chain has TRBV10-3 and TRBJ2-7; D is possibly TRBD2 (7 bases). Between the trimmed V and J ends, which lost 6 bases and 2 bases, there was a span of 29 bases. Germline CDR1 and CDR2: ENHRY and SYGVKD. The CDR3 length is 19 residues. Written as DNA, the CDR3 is TGTGCCATCAGCGGAGGCCCCCAGCGGCGGGGGCCCATTACCTACGAGCAGTACTTC. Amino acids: CAISGGPQRRGPITYEQYF.

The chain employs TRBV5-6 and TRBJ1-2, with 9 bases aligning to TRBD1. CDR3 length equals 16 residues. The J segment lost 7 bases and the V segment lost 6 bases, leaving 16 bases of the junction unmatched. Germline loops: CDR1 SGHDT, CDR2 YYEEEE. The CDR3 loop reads CASTITHPRDRVGYTF. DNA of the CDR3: TGTGCCAGCACCATAACTCACCCTCGGGACAGGGTTGGCTACACCTTC.